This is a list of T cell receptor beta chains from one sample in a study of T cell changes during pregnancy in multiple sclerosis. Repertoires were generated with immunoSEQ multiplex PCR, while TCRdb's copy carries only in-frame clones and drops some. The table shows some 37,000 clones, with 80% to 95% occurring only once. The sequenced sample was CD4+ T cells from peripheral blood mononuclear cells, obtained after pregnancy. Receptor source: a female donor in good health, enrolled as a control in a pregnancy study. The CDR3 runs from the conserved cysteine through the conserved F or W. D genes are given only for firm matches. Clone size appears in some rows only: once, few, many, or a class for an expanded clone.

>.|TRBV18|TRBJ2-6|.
TGTGCCAGCTCACCCGAGCTACTTTCCTCTGGGGCCAACGTCCTGACTTTC
CASSPELLSSGANVLTF
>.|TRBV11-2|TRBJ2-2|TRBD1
TGTGCCAGCAGACCTCTCACAGGGGTCACCGGGGAGCTGTTTTTT
CASRPLTGVTGELFF
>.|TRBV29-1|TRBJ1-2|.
TGCAGCGTTGAACAGAACTATGGCTACACCTTC
CSVEQNYGYTF
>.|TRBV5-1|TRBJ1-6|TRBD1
TGCGCCAGCAGACCTGACAGGGATAATTCACCCCTCCACTTT
CASRPDRDNSPLHF
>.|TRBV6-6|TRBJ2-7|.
TGTGCCAGCAGTTACCTCGACAGGTTTTACGAGCAGTACTTC
CASSYLDRFYEQYF
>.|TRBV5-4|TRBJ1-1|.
TGTGCCAGCAGCTTGGTAGACAGAAGGAACACTGAAGCTTTCTTT
CASSLVDRRNTEAFF
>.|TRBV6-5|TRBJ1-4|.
TGTGCCAGCAGTCCTCTAGGCGGCAGGGATGAAAAACTGTTTTTT
CASSPLGGRDEKLFF
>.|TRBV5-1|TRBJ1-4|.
TGCGCCAGCAGCTTAAGGGGAGAAAAACTGTTTTTT
CASSLRGEKLFF
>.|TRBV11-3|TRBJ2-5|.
TGTGCCAGCAGCCGGGGCGGGATTGGAGAGACCCAGTACTTC
CASSRGGIGETQYF
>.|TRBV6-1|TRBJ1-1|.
TGTGCCAGCAAACTCACTGAAGCTTTCTTT
CASKLTEAFF
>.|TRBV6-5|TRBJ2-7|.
TGTGCCAGCAGTCTGACAGCCTCCTACGAGCAGTACTTC
CASSLTASYEQYF
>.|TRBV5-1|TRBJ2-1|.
TGCGCCAGCAGCTTGCTCCTACAGGACAATGAGCAGTTCTTC
CASSLLLQDNEQFF
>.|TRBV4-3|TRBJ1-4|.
TGCGCCAGCAGCCAAGAGACCGGGAATGAAAAACTGTTTTTT
CASSQETGNEKLFF
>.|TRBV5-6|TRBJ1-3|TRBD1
TGTGCCAGCAGCCCCAGGGGGAGCTCTGGAAACACCATATATTTT
CASSPRGSSGNTIYF
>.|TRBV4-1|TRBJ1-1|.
TGCGCCAGCAGCCCCCGCGGAGGTGGTGGCACTGAAGCTTTCTTT
CASSPRGGGGTEAFF
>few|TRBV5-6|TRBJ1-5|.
TGTGCCAGCAGCCCAGGGGCCGAAGGGGCCCAGCATTTT
CASSPGAEGAQHF
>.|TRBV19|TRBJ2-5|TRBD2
TGTGCCAGTAGGACTAGCGGGAGCCAAGAGACCCAGTACTTC
CASRTSGSQETQYF
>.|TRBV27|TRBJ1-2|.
TGTGCCAGCAGAGAGACCGGGACATCGGCTAACTATGGCTACACCTTC
CASRETGTSANYGYTF
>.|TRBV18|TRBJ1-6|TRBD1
TGTGCCAGCTCACCAAGTGGGACAGGGCAGTCACCCCTCCACTTT
CASSPSGTGQSPLHF
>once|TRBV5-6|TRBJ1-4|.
TGTGCCAGCAGCGGTCAGAAAAATGAAAAACTGTTTTTT
CASSGQKNEKLFF